This TCR beta chain derives from a study of control samples from healthy donors and cancer patients (dated by TCRdb to the early 2020s). Receptor amplification or capture employed the immunoSEQ multiplex PCR assay. Drawn from immuneACCESS, this table holds only the in-frame rearrangements with V and J called that TCRdb kept. Clones are partly lost; checked studies trace under half to an unresolved V gene and leave the rest unexplained. For this sample there are 180,000 or so clones; 80% to 95% appear just once. Approximately 4% of the sample is taken by the ten largest. With regard to this clone: Its cognate antigen has yet to be identified. Base qualities were left out, and no much larger clone turns up one base away.

V loses 6 bases of germline sequence and J loses 2 bases, and the interval between the two ends is 14 bases. From its cysteine to its phenylalanine, the CDR3 spans 14 amino acids. The retained sequence is limited to the CDR3, 42 bases, with the frame set at the first base. The germline V gene supplies CDR1 MNHEY and CDR2 SVGAGI. The origin of this receptor is a woman aged 60-70 years in good health. Sequenced input: blood. The chain links TRBV6-5 with TRBJ2-7; the D gene remains uncertain. This receptor carries the CDR3 CASRKGSKAYEQYF. The DNA sequence is as follows: TGTGCCAGCAGAAAAGGAAGTAAAGCCTACGAGCAGTACTTC.